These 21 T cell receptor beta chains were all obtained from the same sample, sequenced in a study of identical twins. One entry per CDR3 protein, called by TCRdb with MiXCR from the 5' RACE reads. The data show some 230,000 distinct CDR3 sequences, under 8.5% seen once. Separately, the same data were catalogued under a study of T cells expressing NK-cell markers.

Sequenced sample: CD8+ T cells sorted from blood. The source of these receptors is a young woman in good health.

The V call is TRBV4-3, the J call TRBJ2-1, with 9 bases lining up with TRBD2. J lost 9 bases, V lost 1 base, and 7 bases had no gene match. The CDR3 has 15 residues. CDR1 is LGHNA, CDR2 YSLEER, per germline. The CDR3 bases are TGCGCCAGCAGCCAAGTCCAGCGGGAGGTTCCTGAGCAGTTCTTC. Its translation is CASSQVQREVPEQFF.

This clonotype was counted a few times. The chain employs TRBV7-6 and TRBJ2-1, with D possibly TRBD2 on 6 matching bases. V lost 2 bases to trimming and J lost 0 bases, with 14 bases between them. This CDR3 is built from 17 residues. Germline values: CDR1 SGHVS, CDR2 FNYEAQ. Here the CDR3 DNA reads TGTGCCAGCAGCTTATGGGTTTTGGGAGGCTCCTACAATGAGCAGTTCTTC. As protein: CASSLWVLGGSYNEQFF.

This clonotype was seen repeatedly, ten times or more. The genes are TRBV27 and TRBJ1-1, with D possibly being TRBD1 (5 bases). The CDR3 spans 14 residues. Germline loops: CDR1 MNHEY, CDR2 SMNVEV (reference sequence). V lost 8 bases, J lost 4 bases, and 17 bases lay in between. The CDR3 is CASFGRGRVTEAFF. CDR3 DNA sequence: TGTGCCAGCTTCGGCCGGGGGAGGGTCACTGAAGCTTTCTTT.

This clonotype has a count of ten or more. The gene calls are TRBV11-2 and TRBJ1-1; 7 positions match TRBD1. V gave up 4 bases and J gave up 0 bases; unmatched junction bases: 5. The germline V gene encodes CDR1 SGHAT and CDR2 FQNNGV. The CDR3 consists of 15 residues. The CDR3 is CASSSGQNMNTEAFF. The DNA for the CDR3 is TGTGCCAGCAGCTCGGGACAGAACATGAACACTGAAGCTTTCTTT.

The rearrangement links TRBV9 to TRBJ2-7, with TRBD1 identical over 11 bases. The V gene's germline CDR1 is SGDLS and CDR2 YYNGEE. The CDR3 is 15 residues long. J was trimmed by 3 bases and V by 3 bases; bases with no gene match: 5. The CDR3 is CASSGGTGGGYEQYF. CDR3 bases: TGTGCCAGCAGCGGAGGGACAGGGGGTGGCTACGAGCAGTACTTC.

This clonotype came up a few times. The CDR3 sequence is CSATPGTGELFF. In nucleotides, the CDR3 is TGCAGTGCCACCCCTGGGACCGGGGAGCTGTTTTTT. The chain recombines TRBV20-1 with TRBJ2-2; D unclear. V shed 6 bases and J shed 5 bases, with 10 bases lying between them. There are 12 residues in the CDR3. The germline gives CDR1 DFQATT, CDR2 SNEGSKA (reference sequence).

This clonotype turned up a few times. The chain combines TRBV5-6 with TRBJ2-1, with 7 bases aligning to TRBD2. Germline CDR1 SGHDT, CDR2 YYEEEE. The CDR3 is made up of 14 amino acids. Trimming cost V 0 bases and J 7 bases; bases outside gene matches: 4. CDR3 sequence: CASSLDPGGNEQFF. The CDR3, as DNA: TGTGCCAGCAGCTTGGATCCGGGGGGTAATGAGCAGTTCTTC.

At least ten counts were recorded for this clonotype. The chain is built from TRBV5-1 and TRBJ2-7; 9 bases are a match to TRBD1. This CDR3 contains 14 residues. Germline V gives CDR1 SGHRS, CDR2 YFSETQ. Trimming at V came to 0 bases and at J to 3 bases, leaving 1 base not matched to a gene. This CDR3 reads CASSLDRGRYEQYF. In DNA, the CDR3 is TGCGCCAGCAGCTTGGACAGGGGGCGCTACGAGCAGTACTTC.

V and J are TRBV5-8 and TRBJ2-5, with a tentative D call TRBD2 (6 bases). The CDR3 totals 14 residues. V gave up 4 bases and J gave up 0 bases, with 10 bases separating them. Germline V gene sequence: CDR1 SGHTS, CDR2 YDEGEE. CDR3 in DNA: TGTGCCAGCAGCGGGCCGGGGGACCAAGAGACCCAGTACTTC. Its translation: CASSGPGDQETQYF.

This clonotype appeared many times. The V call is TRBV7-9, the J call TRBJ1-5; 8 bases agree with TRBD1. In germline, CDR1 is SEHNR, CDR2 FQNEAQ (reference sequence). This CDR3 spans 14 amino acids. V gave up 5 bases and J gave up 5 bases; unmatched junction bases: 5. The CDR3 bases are TGTGCCAGCAGCCTTGGACAGGGAGATCAGCCCCAGCATTTT. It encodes CASSLGQGDQPQHF.

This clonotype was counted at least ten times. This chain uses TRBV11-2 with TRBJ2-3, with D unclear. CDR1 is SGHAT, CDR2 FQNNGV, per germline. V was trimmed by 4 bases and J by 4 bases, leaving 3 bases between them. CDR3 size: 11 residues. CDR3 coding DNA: TGTGCCAGCAGCTCGGCAGATACGCAGTATTTT. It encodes CASSSADTQYF.

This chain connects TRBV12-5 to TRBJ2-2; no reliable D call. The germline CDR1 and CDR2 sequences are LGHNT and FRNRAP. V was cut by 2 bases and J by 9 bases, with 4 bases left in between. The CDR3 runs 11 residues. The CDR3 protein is CASGLFRELFF. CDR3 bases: TGTGCTAGTGGTTTGTTCCGGGAGCTGTTTTTT.

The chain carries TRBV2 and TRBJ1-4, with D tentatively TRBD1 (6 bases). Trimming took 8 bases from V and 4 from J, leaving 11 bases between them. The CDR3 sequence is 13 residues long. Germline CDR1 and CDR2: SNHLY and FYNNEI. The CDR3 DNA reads TGTGCCAGCGCGGACAGAGTTAATGAAAAACTGTTTTTT. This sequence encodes CASADRVNEKLFF.

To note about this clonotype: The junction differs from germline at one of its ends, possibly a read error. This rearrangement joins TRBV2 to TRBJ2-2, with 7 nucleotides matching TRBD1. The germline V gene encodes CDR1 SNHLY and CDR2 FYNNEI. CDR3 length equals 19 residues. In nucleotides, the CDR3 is TGTGCCTGCAGTTCACCCGGGACAGCCAATTCCCGGAACACCGGGGAGCTGTTTTTT. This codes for CACSSPGTANSRNTGELFF.

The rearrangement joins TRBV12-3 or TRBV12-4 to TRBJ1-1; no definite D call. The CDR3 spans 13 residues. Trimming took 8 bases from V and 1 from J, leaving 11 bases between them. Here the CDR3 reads CASDSPGNTEAFF. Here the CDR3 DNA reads TGTGCCAGCGATAGTCCAGGGAACACTGAAGCTTTCTTT.

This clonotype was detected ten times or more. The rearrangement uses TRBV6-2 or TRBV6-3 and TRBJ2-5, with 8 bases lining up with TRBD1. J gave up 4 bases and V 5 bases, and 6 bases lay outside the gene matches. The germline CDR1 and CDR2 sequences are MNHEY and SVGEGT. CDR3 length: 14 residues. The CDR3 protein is CASSGNGQGETQYF. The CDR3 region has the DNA TGTGCCAGCAGTGGAAACGGACAGGGAGAGACCCAGTACTTC.

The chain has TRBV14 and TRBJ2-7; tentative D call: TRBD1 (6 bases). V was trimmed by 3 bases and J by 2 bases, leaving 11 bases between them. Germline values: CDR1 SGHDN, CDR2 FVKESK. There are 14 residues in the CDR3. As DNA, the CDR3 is TGTGCCAGCAGCCAGGGTGGGGGCACCTACGAGCAGTACTTC. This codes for CASSQGGGTYEQYF.

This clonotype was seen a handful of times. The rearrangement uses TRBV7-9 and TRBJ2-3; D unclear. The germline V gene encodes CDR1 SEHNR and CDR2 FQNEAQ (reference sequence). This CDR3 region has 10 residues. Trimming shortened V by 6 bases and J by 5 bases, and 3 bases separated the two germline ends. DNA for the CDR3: TGTGCCAGCAGGCAAGATACGCAGTATTTT. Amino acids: CASRQDTQYF. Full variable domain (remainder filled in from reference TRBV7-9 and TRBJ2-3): DTGVSQNPRHKITKRGQNVTFRCDPISEHNRLYWYRQTLGQGPEFLTYFQNEAQLEKSRLLSDRFSAERPKGSFSTLEIQRTEQGDSAMYLCASRQDTQYFGPGTRLTVL.

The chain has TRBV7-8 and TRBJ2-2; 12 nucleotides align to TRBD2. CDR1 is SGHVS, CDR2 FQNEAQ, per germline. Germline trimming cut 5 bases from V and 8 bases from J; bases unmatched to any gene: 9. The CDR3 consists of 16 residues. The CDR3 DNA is TGTGCCAGCAGCCCCCTAGCGGGAGGGGGATCGGGGGAGCTGTTTTTT. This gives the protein CASSPLAGGGSGELFF. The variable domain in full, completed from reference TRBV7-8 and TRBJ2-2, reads GAGVSQSPRYKVAKRGQDVALRCDPISGHVSLFWYQQALGQGPEFLTYFQNEAQLDKSGLPSDRFFAERPEGSVSTLKIQRTQQEDSAVYLCASSPLAGGGSGELFFGEGSRLTVL.

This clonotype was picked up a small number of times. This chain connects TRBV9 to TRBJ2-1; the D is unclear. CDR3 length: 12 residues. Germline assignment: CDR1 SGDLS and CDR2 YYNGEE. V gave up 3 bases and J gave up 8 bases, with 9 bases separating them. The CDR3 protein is CASSGPADEQFF. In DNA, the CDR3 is TGTGCCAGCAGCGGACCCGCGGATGAGCAGTTCTTC.

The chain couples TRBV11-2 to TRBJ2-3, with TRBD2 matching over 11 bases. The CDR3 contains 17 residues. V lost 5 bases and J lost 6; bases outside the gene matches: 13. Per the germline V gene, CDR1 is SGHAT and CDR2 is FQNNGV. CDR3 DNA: TGTGCCAGCAGCCAAAGGATAGCGGGAGGGCCCTCCGATACGCAGTATTTT. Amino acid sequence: CASSQRIAGGPSDTQYF. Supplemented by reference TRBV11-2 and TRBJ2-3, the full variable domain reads EAGVAQSPRYKIIEKRQSVAFWCNPISGHATLYWYQQILGQGPKLLIQFQNNGVVDDSQLPKDRFSAERLKGVDSTLKIQPAKLEDSAVYLCASSQRIAGGPSDTQYFGPGTRLTVL.